This TCR beta chain derives from a study of blood T cell repertoires in COVID-19. Study context: Samples representing acute and convalescent COVID-19 were sourced from the United States, Italy and Spain.

One Seattle source followed patients from active infection through their disease course. As originally analysed: For nucleated cells, counts were estimated from reference gene primer amplification. Some clones are missing from TCRdb's copy, which holds only in-frame ones; the method was immunoSEQ multiplex PCR. V, J and clone size are those of that table, while D and trimming were read from the DNA. The sample records 400,000 to 450,000 clones, roughly 90% being singletons. This CDR3 comprises 14 residues. The V segment lost 6 bases and the J segment 0 bases; nucleotides outside the gene matches: 4. The germline CDR1 and CDR2 sequences are SNHLY and FYNNEI.

This chain joins TRBV2 and TRBJ2-7; 8 nucleotides line up with TRBD2. The sequence was collected from a man in his late teens or twenties with COVID-19, enrolled during active disease. Sequences were obtained from peripheral blood. The CDR3 region has the DNA TGTGCCAGCAGACTAGCGGCGGACTCCTACGAGCAGTACTTC. It specifies CASRLAADSYEQYF.